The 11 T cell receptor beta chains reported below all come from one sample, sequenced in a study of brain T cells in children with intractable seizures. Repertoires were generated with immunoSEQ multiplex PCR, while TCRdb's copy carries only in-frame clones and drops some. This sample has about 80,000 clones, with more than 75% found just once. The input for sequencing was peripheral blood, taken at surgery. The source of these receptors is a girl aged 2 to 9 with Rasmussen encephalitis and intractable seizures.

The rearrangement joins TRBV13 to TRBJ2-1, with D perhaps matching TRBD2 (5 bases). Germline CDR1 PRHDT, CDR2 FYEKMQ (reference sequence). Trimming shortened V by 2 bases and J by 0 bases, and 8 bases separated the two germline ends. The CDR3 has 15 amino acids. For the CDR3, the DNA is TGTGCCAGCAGCTTAAACCGGGGCTCCTACAATGAGCAGTTCTTC. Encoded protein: CASSLNRGSYNEQFF.

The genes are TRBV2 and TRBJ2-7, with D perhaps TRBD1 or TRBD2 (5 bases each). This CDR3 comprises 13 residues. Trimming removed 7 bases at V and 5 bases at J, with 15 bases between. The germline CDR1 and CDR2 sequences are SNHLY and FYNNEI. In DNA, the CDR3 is TGTGCCAGCACGTCCGGGGACCTTGACGAGCAGTACTTC. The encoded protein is CASTSGDLDEQYF.

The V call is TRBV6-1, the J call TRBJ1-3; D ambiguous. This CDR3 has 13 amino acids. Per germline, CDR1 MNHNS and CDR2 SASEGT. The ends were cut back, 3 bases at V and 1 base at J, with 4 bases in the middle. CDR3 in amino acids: CASSDLSGNTIYF. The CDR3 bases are TGTGCCAGCAGTGACCTATCTGGAAACACCATATATTTT.

The CDR3 nucleotides are TGTGCCAGCTCACCACCGGGACAGACCTCTGGAAACACCATATATTTT. Protein product: CASSPPGQTSGNTIYF. The chain combines TRBV18 with TRBJ1-3; 7 bases agree with TRBD1. The CDR3 contains 16 residues. V lost 0 bases to trimming and J lost 0 bases; unmatched junction nucleotides: 2. The germline CDR1 and CDR2 sequences are KGHSH and LQKENI.

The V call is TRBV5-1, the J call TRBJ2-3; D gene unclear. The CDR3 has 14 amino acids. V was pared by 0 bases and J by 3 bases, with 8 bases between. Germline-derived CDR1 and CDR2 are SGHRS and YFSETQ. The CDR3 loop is CASSLAVVTDTQYF. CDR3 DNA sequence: TGCGCCAGCAGCTTGGCGGTTGTAACAGATACGCAGTATTTT.

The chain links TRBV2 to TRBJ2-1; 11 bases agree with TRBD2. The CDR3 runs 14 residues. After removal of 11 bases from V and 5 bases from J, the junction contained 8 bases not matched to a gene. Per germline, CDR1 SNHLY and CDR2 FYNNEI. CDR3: CAGIAGGPDNEQFF. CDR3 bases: TGTGCCGGTATAGCGGGAGGGCCCGACAATGAGCAGTTCTTC.

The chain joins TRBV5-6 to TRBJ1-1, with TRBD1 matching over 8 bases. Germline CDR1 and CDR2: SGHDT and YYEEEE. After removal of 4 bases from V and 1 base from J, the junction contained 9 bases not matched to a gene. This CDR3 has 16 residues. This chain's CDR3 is CASSPPGQGPNTEAFF. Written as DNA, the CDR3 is TGTGCCAGCAGCCCGCCAGGACAGGGTCCGAACACTGAAGCTTTCTTT.

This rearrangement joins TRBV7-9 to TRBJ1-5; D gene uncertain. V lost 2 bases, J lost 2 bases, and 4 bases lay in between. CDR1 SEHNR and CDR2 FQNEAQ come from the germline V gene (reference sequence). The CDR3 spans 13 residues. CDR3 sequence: CASSLRGNQPQHF. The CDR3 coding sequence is TGTGCCAGCAGCTTACGAGGCAATCAGCCCCAGCATTTT.

DNA of the CDR3: TGTGCCGCCGGACAGGGCCCCTACGAGCAGTACTTC. This encodes CAAGQGPYEQYF. The chain links TRBV2 to TRBJ2-7; 8 bases line up with TRBD1. Germline V CDR1 and CDR2: SNHLY, FYNNEI. The CDR3 runs to 12 residues. The trim removed 11 bases at V and 2 bases at J, leaving 5 bases unmatched.

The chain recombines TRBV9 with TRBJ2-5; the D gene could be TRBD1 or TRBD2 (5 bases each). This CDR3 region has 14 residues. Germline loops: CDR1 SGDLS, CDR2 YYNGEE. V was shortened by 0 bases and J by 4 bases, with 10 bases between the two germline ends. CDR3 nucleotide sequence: TGTGCCAGCAGCGTAGAGTCGAGGGGAGAGACCCAGTACTTC. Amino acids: CASSVESRGETQYF.

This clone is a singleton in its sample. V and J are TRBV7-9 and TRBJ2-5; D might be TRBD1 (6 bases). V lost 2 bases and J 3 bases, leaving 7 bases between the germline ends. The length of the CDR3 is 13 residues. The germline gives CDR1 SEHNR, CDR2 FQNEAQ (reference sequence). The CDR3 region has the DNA TGTGCCAGCAGCTTAAACAGGGAAGAGACCCAGTACTTC. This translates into CASSLNREETQYF.